This note documents a single T cell receptor (beta chain) sequence. This record belongs to a study of cytomegalovirus exposure and HLA in healthy donors. Some clones are missing from TCRdb's copy, which holds only in-frame ones; the method was immunoSEQ multiplex PCR. The sample lists some 120,000 clones; 90% to 95% were seen once. This CDR3 is 13 amino acids long. Germline CDR1 and CDR2: SGHRS and YFSETQ. Trimming removed 4 bases from V and 6 bases from J, with 11 bases in between. The sequencing input was PBMCs. The TCR originated in a woman aged 18 to 35 in good health and CMV-seronegative. The rearrangement links TRBV5-1 to TRBJ2-1; D perhaps matches TRBD1 (6 bases). The CDR3 DNA reads TGCGCCAGCAGCAAGGACAGATCCAATGAGCAGTTCTTC. Translation: CASSKDRSNEQFF.